A single sample gave rise to the 22 T cell receptor beta chains below, sequenced in a study of shared clonotypes between healthy human individuals. Data came from immunoSEQ multiplex PCR; TCRdb stores just in-frame clones and leaves some out. The table has 450,000 to 550,000 clones, 79% seen once; the top ten hold 13%. Sequencing used PBMCs. These receptors were taken from a woman in her 40s in good health. Some clones in this sample may be carry-over from other donors' samples.

This clone was detected a few times. The rearrangement links TRBV7-2 to TRBJ2-5; 10 bases agree with TRBD2. Germline V CDR1 and CDR2: SGHTA, FQGNSA. The CDR3 sequence is 16 residues long. Losses at the gene ends were 7 bases for V and 5 bases for J; bases not matched to a gene: 13. CDR3 bases: TGTGCCAGCAACCAAGTGGGGCTAGCGGGAGTTGAGACCCAGTACTTC. It yields the protein CASNQVGLAGVETQYF.

This sequence joins TRBV28 and TRBJ2-7; possibly TRBD2 for D (6 bases). The CDR3 is made up of 14 amino acids. V shed 5 bases and J shed 7 bases, with 18 bases lying between them. Germline CDR1 and CDR2: MDHEN and SYDVKM. CDR3 region: CASSPPGLPQEQYF. The CDR3 bases are TGTGCCAGCAGTCCTCCGGGACTCCCTCAGGAGCAGTACTTC. The variable domain in full, with the rest retrieved from reference TRBV28 and TRBJ2-7, is DVKVTQSSRYLVKRTGEKVFLECVQDMDHENMFWYRQDPGLGLRLIYFSYDVKMKEKGDIPEGYSVSREKKERFSLILESASTNQTSMYLCASSPPGLPQEQYFGPGTRLTVT.

The V call is TRBV5-1, the J call TRBJ2-7; tentatively, D is TRBD1 (7 bases). Trimming pared 5 bases from V and 1 base from J, leaving 16 bases between. The CDR3 extends over 15 amino acids. Germline lookup yields CDR1 SGHRS and CDR2 YFSETQ. Here the CDR3 DNA reads TGCGCCAGCAGAGGCGGCGGGACAGATTCCTACGAGCAGTACTTC. This encodes CASRGGGTDSYEQYF. Drawing the rest from reference TRBV5-1 and TRBJ2-7, the complete variable domain is KAGVTQTPRYLIKTRGQQVTLSCSPISGHRSVSWYQQTPGQGLQFLFEYFSETQRNKGNFPGRFSGRQFSNSRSEMNVSTLELGDSALYLCASRGGGTDSYEQYFGPGTRLTVT.

The chain employs TRBV7-6 and TRBJ2-5; 7 nucleotides match TRBD2. The germline CDR1 and CDR2 sequences are SGHVS and FNYEAQ. The CDR3 length is 17 residues. Unmatched junction bases numbered 8, after V lost 0 bases and J lost 1 base. CDR3 coding DNA: TGTGCCAGCAGCTTAGCTTCGTGGGCTAGCGGCCAAGAGACCCAGTACTTC. It encodes CASSLASWASGQETQYF.

This clone was found a few times. The chain has TRBV5-4 and TRBJ2-2, with 7 bases identical to TRBD2. Looked up from germline, CDR1 is SGHNT and CDR2 is YYREEE (reference sequence). There are 15 residues in the CDR3. Unmatched junction bases numbered 11, after V lost 4 bases and J lost 8 bases. CDR3 sequence reads: CASSPSGRSAGELFF. CDR3 nucleotide sequence: TGTGCCAGCAGCCCTAGCGGCCGCTCGGCTGGGGAGCTGTTTTTT. The full variable domain, in which reference TRBV5-4 and TRBJ2-2 provide the parts outside the CDR3, is ETGVTQSPTHLIKTRGQQVTLRCSSQSGHNTVSWYQQALGQGPQFIFQYYREEENGRGNFPPRFSGLQFPNYSSELNVNALELDDSALYLCASSPSGRSAGELFFGEGSRLTVL.

The sample holds a few counts of this clone. The V gene is TRBV10-3, the J gene TRBJ2-5; the D gene is possibly TRBD1 (5 bases). The CDR3 is 11 residues long. Germline V CDR1 and CDR2: ENHRY, SYGVKD. V was shortened by 10 bases and J by 6 bases, with 12 bases between the two germline ends. For the CDR3, the DNA is TGTGCCAGTGCCCAGGGAAAGACCCAGTACTTC. Translated: CASAQGKTQYF.

Points on this clone: Distinct nucleotide sequences in the sample also encode this CDR3. V gene TRBV11-2 combines with J gene TRBJ2-5, with no clear D. This CDR3 is built from 12 residues. The V and J ends lost 0 bases and 5 bases respectively, with 4 bases between them. Germline values: CDR1 SGHAT, CDR2 FQNNGV. The DNA for the CDR3 is TGTGCCAGCAGCTTAGACCGGGAGACCCAGTACTTC. This encodes CASSLDRETQYF.

This clone was seen only a few times. The J gene is TRBJ1-2, the V gene TRBV7-9, with D possibly being TRBD1 (6 bases). The V and J ends lost 5 bases and 4 bases respectively, with 17 bases between them. This CDR3 contains 15 residues. From germline, CDR1 is SEHNR and CDR2 FQNEAQ (reference sequence). The CDR3 region has the DNA TGTGCCAGCAGCGTCACGGGGGCTTGGGGCTATGGCTACACCTTC. This sequence encodes CASSVTGAWGYGYTF.

The chain joins TRBV5-1 to TRBJ2-7, with D maybe TRBD1 (6 bases). In germline, CDR1 is SGHRS, CDR2 YFSETQ. This CDR3 has 14 residues. V was trimmed by 4 bases and J by 0 bases, leaving 11 bases between them. CDR3 in DNA: TGCGCCAGCAGCCCGGACAGAAACTCCTACGAGCAGTACTTC. Translated: CASSPDRNSYEQYF.

V and J are TRBV7-2 and TRBJ1-2; 8 nucleotides align to TRBD1. The CDR3 totals 15 residues. V trimming: 3 bases; J trimming: 8 bases; junction bases outside the gene matches: 11. The germline V gene has CDR1 SGHTA and CDR2 FQGNSA. CDR3 sequence reads: CASSFADQGARGYTF. For the CDR3, the DNA is TGTGCCAGCAGCTTCGCGGATCAGGGGGCACGGGGCTACACCTTC.

The sample holds a few counts of this clone. This rearrangement joins TRBV27 to TRBJ2-4; TRBD1 aligns across 11 bases. Trimming at V came to 0 bases and at J to 7 bases, leaving 2 bases not matched to a gene. CDR3 length: 15 residues. Germline V gives CDR1 MNHEY, CDR2 SMNVEV (reference sequence). The DNA for the CDR3 is TGTGCCAGCAGTTTATCAGGGACAGGGGGGAACATTCAGTACTTC. Residues: CASSLSGTGGNIQYF.

This clone was counted only a few times. The chain combines TRBV6-1 with TRBJ1-2, with D perhaps matching TRBD1 (6 bases). This CDR3 comprises 15 residues. The germline V and J ends were trimmed by 6 bases and 8 bases, with 22 bases remaining between them. Germline CDR1 reads MNHNS; CDR2 reads SASEGT. For the CDR3, the DNA is TGTGCCAGCAGAGGGGGGTCCGGGACGTTAAGCGGCTACACCTTC. Its translation: CASRGGSGTLSGYTF.

The V and J genes are TRBV4-1 and TRBJ2-7; a weak D match, TRBD2 (5 bases). The germline V gene has CDR1 MGHRA and CDR2 YSYEKL. This CDR3 is built from 15 residues. Between the trimmed V and J ends, which lost 0 bases and 3 bases, there was a span of 12 bases. The CDR3 reads CASSQDSGSGYEQYF. Written as DNA, the CDR3 is TGCGCCAGCAGCCAAGACTCGGGGAGTGGCTACGAGCAGTACTTC.

The chain employs TRBV11-1 and TRBJ2-1, with D perhaps assigned TRBD1 or TRBD2 (5 bases each). V was pared by 4 bases and J by 2 bases, with 18 bases between. The CDR3 runs 17 residues. Looked up from germline, CDR1 is SGHAT and CDR2 is FQDESV (reference sequence). In nucleotides, the CDR3 is TGTGCCAGCAGCTCCCCCAGAGGGGAACCCCCCTACAATGAGCAGTTCTTC. It codes for CASSSPRGEPPYNEQFF.

V is TRBV4-2 and J is TRBJ2-2, with D tentatively TRBD2 (6 bases). Germline V lookup: CDR1 LGHNA, CDR2 YNFKEQ. The ends were cut back, 1 base at V and 3 bases at J, with 15 bases in the middle. The CDR3 totals 17 residues. The CDR3 DNA sequence: TGTGCCAGCAGCCAAGGGAGGGATTTCGGGGACACCGGGGAGCTGTTTTTT. It encodes CASSQGRDFGDTGELFF.

This chain joins TRBV6-1 and TRBJ2-5; no clear D gene. The germline V gene has CDR1 MNHNS and CDR2 SASEGT. The CDR3 is 13 amino acids. Trimming took 3 bases from V and 5 from J, leaving 10 bases between them. The CDR3 DNA reads as TGTGCCAGCAGTGACCCAGAACGGGAGACCCAGTACTTC. Translation: CASSDPERETQYF.

The CDR3 DNA is TGTGCCAGCAGCTTAATGGCAGACTCCTACAATGAGCAGTTCTTC. Protein: CASSLMADSYNEQFF. J is TRBJ2-1 and V is TRBV7-3; no firm D call. Trimming shortened V by 1 base and J by 0 bases, and 7 bases separated the two germline ends. There are 15 residues in the CDR3. Germline lookup yields CDR1 SGHTA and CDR2 FQGTGA.

V is TRBV7-2 and J is TRBJ1-2, with 7 bases identical to TRBD1. Germline V lookup: CDR1 SGHTA, CDR2 FQGNSA. This CDR3 region has 15 residues. J was trimmed by 6 bases and V by 4 bases; bases with no gene match: 11. The CDR3 region has the DNA TGTGCCAGCAGCTGGACAGCACAGGGGATTGATGGCTACACCTTC. Protein sequence: CASSWTAQGIDGYTF.

The rearrangement joins TRBV5-4 to TRBJ2-6; D uncertain. This CDR3 region has 15 residues. Germline V gene lookup returns CDR1 SGHNT and CDR2 YYREEE (reference sequence). With 0 bases removed from V and 4 bases from J, the gap between germline ends came to 8 bases. The CDR3 DNA reads as TGTGCCAGCAGCTTGGTAGGGTTCGGGGCCAACGTCCTGACTTTC. This translates into CASSLVGFGANVLTF.

This chain joins TRBV30 and TRBJ1-2; 7 positions match TRBD1. This CDR3 comprises 13 residues. The J segment lost 6 bases and the V segment lost 1 base, leaving 5 bases of the junction unmatched. Germline CDR1 and CDR2: GTSNPN and SVGIG (reference sequence). The CDR3 here is CAWSETGTDGYTF. The DNA of the CDR3 is TGTGCCTGGAGTGAAACCGGGACAGATGGCTACACCTTC.

The chain joins TRBV29-1 to TRBJ1-2, with a possible D match to TRBD1 (5 bases). Germline CDR1 reads SQVTM; CDR2 reads ANQGSEA. V lost 5 bases and J lost 7, with 11 bases in between. The CDR3 has 11 amino acids. CDR3 nucleotides: TGCAGCGTTTTCTCAGGGTCTGGCTACACCTTC. Residues: CSVFSGSGYTF.

This clone was found a few times. J is TRBJ1-2 and V is TRBV10-3, with a weak D call TRBD1 (6 bases). Trimming shortened V by 10 bases and J by 2 bases, and 20 bases separated the two germline ends. Germline CDR1 and CDR2: ENHRY and SYGVKD. The CDR3 has 15 residues. CDR3 coding DNA: TGTGCCACAAACAGCCGGGGGGCTTTAAACTATGGCTACACCTTC. Its translation is CATNSRGALNYGYTF.